This TCR beta chain was sequenced in a study of PD-1 blockade in classical Hodgkin lymphoma. Looking at the study overall: Each patient was given nivolumab 3 mg/kg through a vein every 2 weeks. Study-level results: CD4+ but not CD8+ TCR diversity rose significantly by C4D1. Complete responders started with a diversity level that resembled newly diagnosed patients at baseline.

Each patient relapsed following autologous stem cell transplantation, and prior brentuximab vedotin exposure differed. On this clone itself: Antigen specificity is unknown.

The method was immunoSEQ multiplex PCR; TCRdb's version includes in-frame clones alone and lacks a portion of them. Among 50,000 to 75,000 clones, 88% were seen once, and the ten largest hold under 7%. The CDR3 spans 16 residues. Trimming removed 2 bases from V and 3 bases from J, with 11 bases in between. Looked up from germline, CDR1 is KGHSH and CDR2 is LQKENI. The starting material was peripheral blood mononuclear cells (PBMCs), obtained before the second cycle of nivolumab. The TCR was taken from a human donor with classical Hodgkin lymphoma. The chain carries TRBV18 and TRBJ1-6, with unresolved D. The CDR3 protein is CASSPEGQDYNSPLHF. Here the CDR3 DNA reads TGTGCCAGCTCACCAGAGGGTCAGGACTATAATTCACCCCTCCACTTT.